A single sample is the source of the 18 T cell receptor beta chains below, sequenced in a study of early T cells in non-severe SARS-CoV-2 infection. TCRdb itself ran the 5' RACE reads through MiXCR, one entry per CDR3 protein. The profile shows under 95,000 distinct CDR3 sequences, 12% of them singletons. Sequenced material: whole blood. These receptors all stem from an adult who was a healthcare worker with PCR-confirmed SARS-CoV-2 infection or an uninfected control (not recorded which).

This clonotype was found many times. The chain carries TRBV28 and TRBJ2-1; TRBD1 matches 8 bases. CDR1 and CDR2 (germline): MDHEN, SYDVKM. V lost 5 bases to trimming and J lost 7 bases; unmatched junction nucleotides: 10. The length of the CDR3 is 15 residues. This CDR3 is CASSEPGQARNEQFF. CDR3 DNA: TGTGCCAGCAGTGAACCGGGACAGGCCAGGAATGAGCAGTTCTTC.

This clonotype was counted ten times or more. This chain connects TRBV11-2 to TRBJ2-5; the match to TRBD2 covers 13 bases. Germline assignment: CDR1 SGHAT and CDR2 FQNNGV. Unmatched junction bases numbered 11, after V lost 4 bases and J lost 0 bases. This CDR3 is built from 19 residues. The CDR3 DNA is TGTGCCAGCAGCTCTGGAACGACTAGCGGGAGGTACAACCAAGAGACCCAGTACTTC. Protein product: CASSSGTTSGRYNQETQYF.

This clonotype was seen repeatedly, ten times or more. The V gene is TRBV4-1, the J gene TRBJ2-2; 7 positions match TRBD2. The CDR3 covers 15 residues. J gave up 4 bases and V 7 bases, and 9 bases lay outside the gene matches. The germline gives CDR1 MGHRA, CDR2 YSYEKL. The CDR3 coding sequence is TGCGCCAGCACCCTCTCGACTAGCTCCACCGGGGAGCTGTTTTTT. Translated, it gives CASTLSTSSTGELFF.

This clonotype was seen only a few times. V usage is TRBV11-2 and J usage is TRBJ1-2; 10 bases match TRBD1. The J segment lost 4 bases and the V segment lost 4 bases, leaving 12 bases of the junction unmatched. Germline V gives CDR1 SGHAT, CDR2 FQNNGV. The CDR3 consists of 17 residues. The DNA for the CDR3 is TGTGCCAGCAGCTCCGCCCTAGGGACAGGGGCGAGCTATGGCTACACCTTC. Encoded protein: CASSSALGTGASYGYTF.

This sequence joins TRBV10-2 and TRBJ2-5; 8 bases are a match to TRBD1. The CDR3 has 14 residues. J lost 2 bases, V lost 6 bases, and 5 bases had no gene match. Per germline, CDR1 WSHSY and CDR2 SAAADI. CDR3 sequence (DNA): TGCGCCAGCAGAGACAGGGGCCGGCAAGAGACCCAGTACTTC. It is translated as CASRDRGRQETQYF.

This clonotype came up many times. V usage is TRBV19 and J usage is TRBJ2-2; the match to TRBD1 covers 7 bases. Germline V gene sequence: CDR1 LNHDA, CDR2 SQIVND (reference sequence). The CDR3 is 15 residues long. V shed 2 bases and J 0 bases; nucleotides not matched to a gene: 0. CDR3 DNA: TGTGCCAGTAGTATACAGGGGGCGAACACCGGGGAGCTGTTTTTT. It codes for CASSIQGANTGELFF.

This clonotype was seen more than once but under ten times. The DNA for the CDR3 is TGTGCCAGCAAACCGGGACAGAGCCTCTATGGCTACACCTTC. Its translation is CASKPGQSLYGYTF. The chain uses TRBV6-1 and TRBJ1-2; 7 bases line up with TRBD1. Trimming took 7 bases from V and 4 from J; bases not matched to a gene: 9. This CDR3 comprises 14 residues. Germline loops: CDR1 MNHNS, CDR2 SASEGT.

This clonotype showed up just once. The CDR3 protein is CASSLGQGRNSPLHF. The DNA of the CDR3 is TGTGCCAGCAGCCTCGGACAGGGCCGTAATTCACCCCTCCACTTT. The chain links TRBV7-2 to TRBJ1-6; TRBD1 agrees at 8 bases. V trimming: 5 bases; J trimming: 6 bases; junction bases outside the gene matches: 6. Germline loops: CDR1 SGHTA, CDR2 FQGNSA. This CDR3 spans 15 amino acids.

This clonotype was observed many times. The CDR3 spells CSARTGRGLGANVLTF. The CDR3 nucleotides read TGCAGTGCTAGGACGGGTCGGGGACTTGGGGCCAACGTCCTGACTTTC. The chain is built from TRBV20-1 and TRBJ2-6; tentative D call: TRBD2 (6 bases). The CDR3 contains 16 residues. Trimming took off 3 bases at V and 3 bases at J, with 15 bases between the two ends. Germline V gene data show CDR1 as DFQATT and CDR2 as SNEGSKA (reference sequence).

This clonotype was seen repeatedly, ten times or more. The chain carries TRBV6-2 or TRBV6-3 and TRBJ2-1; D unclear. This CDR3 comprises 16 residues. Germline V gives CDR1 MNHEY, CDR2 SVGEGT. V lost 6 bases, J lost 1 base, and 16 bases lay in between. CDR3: CASRTLGSKSYNEQFF. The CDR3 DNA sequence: TGTGCCAGCAGAACCCTAGGGTCCAAGTCCTACAATGAGCAGTTCTTC.

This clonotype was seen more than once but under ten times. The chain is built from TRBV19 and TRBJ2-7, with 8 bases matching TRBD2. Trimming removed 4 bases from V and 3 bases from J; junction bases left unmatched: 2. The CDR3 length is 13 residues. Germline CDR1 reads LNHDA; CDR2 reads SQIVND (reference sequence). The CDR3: CASSTGLVYEQYF. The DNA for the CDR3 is TGTGCCAGTAGTACGGGACTAGTCTACGAGCAGTACTTC.

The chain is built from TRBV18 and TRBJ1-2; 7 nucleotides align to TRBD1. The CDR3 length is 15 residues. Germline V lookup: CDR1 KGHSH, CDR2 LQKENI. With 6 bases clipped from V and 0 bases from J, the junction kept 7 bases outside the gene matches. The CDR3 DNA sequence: TGTGCCAGCTCCTTCCAGGGGACAGCTAACTATGGCTACACCTTC. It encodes CASSFQGTANYGYTF.

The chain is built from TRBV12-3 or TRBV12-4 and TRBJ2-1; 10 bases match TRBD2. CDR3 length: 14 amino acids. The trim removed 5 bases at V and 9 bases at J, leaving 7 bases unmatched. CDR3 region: CASSGTSALGEQFF. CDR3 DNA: TGTGCCAGCAGTGGGACTAGCGCCCTCGGTGAGCAGTTCTTC.

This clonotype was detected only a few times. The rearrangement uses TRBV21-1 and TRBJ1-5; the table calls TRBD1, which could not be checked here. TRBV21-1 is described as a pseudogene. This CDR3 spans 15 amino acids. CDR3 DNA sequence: TGTGCCAGCACCAGCACGGCAGGGGAAGATCAGCCCCAGCATTTT. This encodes CASTSTAGEDQPQHF.

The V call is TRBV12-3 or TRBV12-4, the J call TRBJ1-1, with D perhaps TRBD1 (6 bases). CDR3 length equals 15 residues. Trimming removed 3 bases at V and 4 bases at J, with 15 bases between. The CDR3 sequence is CASSFDHRVRTEAFF. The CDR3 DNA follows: TGTGCCAGCAGTTTCGATCACAGGGTTCGCACTGAAGCTTTCTTT.

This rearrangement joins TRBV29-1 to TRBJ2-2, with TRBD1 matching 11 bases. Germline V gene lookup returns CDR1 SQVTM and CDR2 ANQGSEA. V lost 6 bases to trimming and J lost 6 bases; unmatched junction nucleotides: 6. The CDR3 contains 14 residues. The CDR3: CSVADRGRSGELFF. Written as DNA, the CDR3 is TGCAGCGTCGCGGACAGGGGGCGGTCCGGGGAGCTGTTTTTT.

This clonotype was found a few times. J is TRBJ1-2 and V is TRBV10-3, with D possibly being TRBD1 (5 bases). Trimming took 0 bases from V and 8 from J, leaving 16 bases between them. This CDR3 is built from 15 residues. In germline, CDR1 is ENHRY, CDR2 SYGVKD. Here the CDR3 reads CAISESETVPRGYTF. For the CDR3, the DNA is TGTGCCATCAGTGAGTCGGAGACAGTCCCTAGGGGCTACACCTTC.

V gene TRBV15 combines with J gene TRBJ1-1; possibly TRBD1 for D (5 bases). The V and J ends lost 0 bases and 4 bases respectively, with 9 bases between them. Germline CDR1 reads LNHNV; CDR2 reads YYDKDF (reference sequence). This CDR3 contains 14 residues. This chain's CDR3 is CATSREAGGTEAFF. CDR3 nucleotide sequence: TGTGCCACCAGCAGAGAGGCTGGGGGCACTGAAGCTTTCTTT. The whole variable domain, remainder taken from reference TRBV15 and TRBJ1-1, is DAMVIQNPRYQVTQFGKPVTLSCSQTLNHNVMYWYQQKSSQAPKLLFHYYDKDFNNEADTPDNFQSRRPNTSFCFLDIRSPGLGDTAMYLCATSREAGGTEAFFGQGTRLTVV.